The 26 T cell receptor beta chains below all came from one sample that was sequenced in a study of identical twins. TCRdb re-called the 5' RACE reads through MiXCR, storing one row per CDR3 protein. The sample consists of 550,000 to 700,000 distinct CDR3 sequences, approximately 10% of them appearing once. A further study also used this sample, focusing on yellow fever vaccine responses in identical twins.

The sequenced sample consisted of PBMCs. The receptors were gathered from a woman between 18 and 30 years old in good health.

This chain joins TRBV7-2 and TRBJ2-1; 14 bases match TRBD2. The CDR3 length is 16 residues. CDR1 and CDR2 (germline): SGHTA, FQGNSA. V shed 5 bases, J shed 10 bases, and the junction held 10 bases outside the gene matches. The CDR3 DNA is TGTGCCAGCAGCGCCAGACTAGCGGGAGGGACTTGGGAGCAGTTCTTC. Residues: CASSARLAGGTWEQFF.

The chain is built from TRBV12-3 or TRBV12-4 and TRBJ1-2, with D perhaps matching TRBD1 (6 bases). V dropped 6 bases and J dropped 8 bases, with 19 bases sitting between them. CDR3 length equals 14 residues. The CDR3 is CASSREPGVVGYTF. As DNA, the CDR3 is TGTGCCAGCAGCCGGGAACCAGGGGTGGTCGGCTACACCTTC.

The genes are TRBV5-6 and TRBJ2-5; D might be TRBD1 (7 bases). The V end lost 1 base, the J end lost 2 bases, and 12 bases lay between the germline ends. Germline V gives CDR1 SGHDT, CDR2 YYEEEE. The CDR3 is 15 amino acids. The CDR3 nucleotides read TGTGCCAGCAGCTTGCCAGGGGGGACTCAAGAGACCCAGTACTTC. Encoded protein: CASSLPGGTQETQYF.

The J gene is TRBJ2-7, the V gene TRBV2; D might be TRBD2 (6 bases). The CDR3 is made up of 15 amino acids. Germline CDR1 reads SNHLY; CDR2 reads FYNNEI. Trimming cost V 5 bases and J 3 bases, with 17 bases left between them. The DNA for the CDR3 is TGTGCCAGCAGTCTAAATAGCGGCCCTCTCTACGAGCAGTACTTC. It is translated as CASSLNSGPLYEQYF. Full variable domain (outside the CDR3, taken from reference TRBV2 and TRBJ2-7): EPEVTQTPSHQVTQMGQEVILRCVPISNHLYFYWYRQILGQKVEFLVSFYNNEISEKSEIFDDQFSVERPDGSNFTLKIRSTKLEDSAMYFCASSLNSGPLYEQYFGPGTRLTVT.

On this clonotype itself: A much larger clone is a single base away; this may be a read error. The CDR3 is CASSLREGAEKLFF. DNA for the CDR3: TGTGCCAGCAGTTTGAGGGAAGGTGCGGAAAAACTGTTTTTT. This chain links TRBV28 with TRBJ1-4; no definite D call. This CDR3 has 14 residues. Between the trimmed V and J ends, which lost 3 bases and 8 bases, there was a span of 13 bases. Looked up from germline, CDR1 is MDHEN and CDR2 is SYDVKM.

This clonotype has only one observation. The chain employs TRBV2 and TRBJ1-4; 7 bases are a match to TRBD1. This CDR3 has 15 residues. The germline CDR1 and CDR2 sequences are SNHLY and FYNNEI. V shed 7 bases and J 2 bases; nucleotides not matched to a gene: 7. In DNA, the CDR3 is TGTGCCAGCAATGGACAAGGGGGCACTAATGAAAAACTGTTTTTT. It specifies CASNGQGGTNEKLFF.

This clonotype has more than one count but fewer than ten. The chain is built from TRBV6-1 and TRBJ2-3; the D is unclear. V was cut by 8 bases and J by 9 bases, with 18 bases left in between. CDR1 and CDR2 from the germline V gene are MNHNS and SASEGT. This CDR3 contains 13 residues. The CDR3 loop reads CASGPTVADTQYF. In DNA form, the CDR3 reads TGTGCCAGCGGGCCGACGGTTGCTGACACGCAGTATTTT.

The genes are TRBV11-2 and TRBJ2-2; D unclear. CDR1 is SGHAT, CDR2 FQNNGV, per germline. Trimming removed 2 bases at V and 5 bases at J, with 12 bases between. This CDR3 spans 15 amino acids. The CDR3 reads CASSLTRIGTGELFF. CDR3 sequence (DNA): TGTGCCAGCAGCTTAACCAGGATTGGGACCGGGGAGCTGTTTTTT.

The chain links TRBV25-1 to TRBJ1-4, with 7 bases identical to TRBD1. The ends lost 4 bases at V and 5 bases at J; junction bases unmatched: 4. Germline V CDR1 and CDR2: MGHDK, SYGVNS. This CDR3 comprises 14 residues. CDR3 nucleotide sequence: TGTGCCAGCAGTGGTCCGGGACAGAATGAAAAACTGTTTTTT. Translated: CASSGPGQNEKLFF. The whole variable domain, remainder taken from reference TRBV25-1 and TRBJ1-4, is EADIYQTPRYLVIGTGKKITLECSQTMGHDKMYWYQQDPGMELHLIHYSYGVNSTEKGDLSSESTVSRIRTEHFPLTLESARPSHTSQYLCASSGPGQNEKLFFGSGTQLSVL.

This clonotype was counted at least ten times. The chain is built from TRBV28 and TRBJ2-3; 11 bases align to TRBD2. Trimming at V came to 2 bases and at J to 3 bases, leaving 4 bases not matched to a gene. CDR1 is MDHEN, CDR2 SYDVKM, per germline. The CDR3 length is 16 residues. The CDR3 here is CASSLGTSGRTDTQYF. CDR3 coding DNA: TGTGCCAGCAGTTTAGGGACTAGCGGCCGAACAGATACGCAGTATTTT.

In its sample, this clonotype was seen once. This chain joins TRBV3-1 and TRBJ2-5, with TRBD2 matching 8 bases. CDR1 is LGHDT and CDR2 is YNNKEL in the germline V gene (reference sequence). Germline trimming cut 10 bases from V and 2 bases from J; bases unmatched to any gene: 24. CDR3 length equals 19 residues. The CDR3, as DNA: TGTGCCATCAGTCCACGCCTCCAAAAGCGGGGGACCCTTCAAGAGACCCAGTACTTC. Translated, it gives CAISPRLQKRGTLQETQYF.

There are many counts of this clonotype. The chain employs TRBV20-1 and TRBJ2-3; a possible D gene is TRBD1 (6 bases). The ends were cut back, 5 bases at V and 0 bases at J, with 15 bases in the middle. The CDR3 spans 15 residues. Germline loops: CDR1 DFQATT, CDR2 SNEGSKA (reference sequence). CDR3 residues: CSAVDGGQSTDTQYF. The CDR3 DNA follows: TGCAGTGCTGTAGATGGGGGCCAGAGCACAGATACGCAGTATTTT.

This clonotype has a handful of counts. The rearrangement links TRBV6-1 to TRBJ2-7; D is perhaps TRBD2 (5 bases). Germline loops: CDR1 MNHNS, CDR2 SASEGT. Deletions cut 5 bases from V and 1 base from J, with 9 bases between. The CDR3 has 13 residues. Here the CDR3 reads CASSREPSYEQYF. The DNA of the CDR3 is TGTGCCAGCAGTCGGGAACCATCCTACGAGCAGTACTTC.

This clonotype was counted a few times. At one end, the junction sequence differs from germline, possibly due to a read error. The chain carries TRBV12-3 or TRBV12-4 and TRBJ2-3, with TRBD2 matching 13 bases. The CDR3 loop spans 19 amino acids. CDR3 loop: CTSSSKTEQRLAGGWTQYF. The CDR3 DNA follows: TGTACCAGCAGTTCGAAAACAGAACAAAGACTAGCGGGGGGTTGGACGCAGTATTTT.

This clonotype came up a few times. The genes are TRBV5-1 and TRBJ1-1, with 10 positions matching TRBD1. CDR1 is SGHRS, CDR2 YFSETQ, per germline. J gave up 5 bases and V 0 bases, and 10 bases lay outside the gene matches. The CDR3 runs to 17 residues. The CDR3, as DNA: TGCGCCAGCAGCTTGGGCGGGACAGGGGCCCTGAGGACTGAAGCTTTCTTT. Amino acid sequence: CASSLGGTGALRTEAFF.

This clonotype was counted a few times. The rearrangement uses TRBV29-1 and TRBJ2-7; TRBD2 matches at 7 bases. The CDR3 runs 15 residues. Germline CDR1 and CDR2: SQVTM and ANQGSEA. V lost 4 bases to trimming and J lost 0 bases; unmatched junction nucleotides: 9. CDR3 region: CSVATPSGPSYEQYF. CDR3 sequence (DNA): TGCAGCGTTGCGACCCCTAGCGGACCCTCCTACGAGCAGTACTTC.

The rearrangement uses TRBV15 and TRBJ2-5; perhaps TRBD2 as D (6 bases). The germline V gene encodes CDR1 LNHNV and CDR2 YYDKDF (reference sequence). CDR3 size: 14 residues. The V end lost 1 base, the J end lost 5 bases, and 11 bases lay between the germline ends. The CDR3 sequence is CATSRVAGYETQYF. The CDR3 nucleotides read TGTGCCACCAGCAGAGTGGCGGGGTACGAGACCCAGTACTTC.

This chain uses TRBV7-2 with TRBJ2-5, with a possible D match to TRBD1 (6 bases). This CDR3 is 15 amino acids long. V shed 1 base and J shed 1 base, with 10 bases lying between them. The germline CDR1 and CDR2 sequences are SGHTA and FQGNSA. The CDR3, as DNA: TGTGCCAGCAGCTTAGATTGGACAGCCCAAGAGACCCAGTACTTC. This codes for CASSLDWTAQETQYF.

In this sample, this clonotype turned up many times. V and J are TRBV5-1 and TRBJ2-3; D is unresolved. The CDR3 is 14 amino acids. Germline lookup yields CDR1 SGHRS and CDR2 YFSETQ. V was cut by 4 bases and J by 4 bases, with 13 bases left in between. The chain's CDR3 is CASSSVMMADTQYF. The CDR3 DNA is TGCGCCAGCAGCAGCGTTATGATGGCAGATACGCAGTATTTT.

With respect to this clonotype: A single base separates this from a much larger clone, so it may be a read error. The J gene is TRBJ1-1, the V gene TRBV7-9, with 8 bases matching TRBD1. The V gene's germline CDR1 is SEHNR and CDR2 FQNEAQ (reference sequence). The CDR3 totals 14 residues. The CDR3 sequence: CASRLGQGNSEAFF. CDR3 nucleotides: TGTGCCAGCAGACTTGGACAGGGTAACAGTGAAGCTTTCTTT.

In this sample, this clonotype turned up a few times. The chain has TRBV5-5 and TRBJ2-7; 10 bases line up with TRBD1. J lost 0 bases, V lost 0 bases, and 9 bases had no gene match. Germline loops: CDR1 SGHKS, CDR2 YYEKEE (reference sequence). This CDR3 is built from 18 residues. The CDR3 coding sequence is TGTGCCAGCAGCTTGGCCAAGTTGGGACAGGGGAGCTCCTACGAGCAGTACTTC. Its protein product is CASSLAKLGQGSSYEQYF. Filled out from reference TRBV5-5 and TRBJ2-7, the complete variable domain reads DAGVTQSPTHLIKTRGQQVTLRCSPISGHKSVSWYQQVLGQGPQFIFQYYEKEERGRGNFPDRFSARQFPNYSSELNVNALLLGDSALYLCASSLAKLGQGSSYEQYFGPGTRLTVT.

This clonotype has ten or more counts. V and J are TRBV11-2 and TRBJ2-1; 8 nucleotides line up with TRBD2. The trim removed 6 bases at V and 9 bases at J, leaving 13 bases unmatched. This CDR3 has 15 residues. Germline values: CDR1 SGHAT, CDR2 FQNNGV. CDR3 nucleotide sequence: TGTGCCAGCAGGACGAGGGGAGCGGGAGTGCTTGAGCAGTTCTTC. Translation gives CASRTRGAGVLEQFF.

This rearrangement joins TRBV2 to TRBJ1-5, with TRBD1 matching over 7 bases. J lost 4 bases, V lost 6 bases, and 3 bases had no gene match. The CDR3 contains 13 residues. Germline-derived CDR1 and CDR2 are SNHLY and FYNNEI. The DNA for the CDR3 is TGTGCCAGCAGGGAACAGGGGAATCAGCCCCAGCATTTT. Translated: CASREQGNQPQHF.

A few counts support this clonotype. The genes are TRBV20-1 and TRBJ2-7, with D perhaps matching TRBD1 or TRBD2 (5 bases each). Trimming stripped 0 bases from V and 6 bases from J, with 15 bases between. From germline, CDR1 is DFQATT and CDR2 SNEGSKA (reference sequence). The CDR3 contains 14 residues. CDR3 loop: CSARDWGSLTEQYF. CDR3 nucleotides: TGCAGTGCTAGAGATTGGGGGAGCTTGACCGAGCAGTACTTC.

In its sample, this clonotype was seen a few times. The genes are TRBV7-2 and TRBJ2-7, with 12 bases matching TRBD2. Unmatched junction bases numbered 9, after V lost 5 bases and J lost 7 bases. Germline lookup yields CDR1 SGHTA and CDR2 FQGNSA. This CDR3 contains 15 residues. The CDR3 DNA sequence: TGTGCCAGCAGCGACTCTAGCGGGGGGGCTTGGGAGCAGTACTTC. It encodes CASSDSSGGAWEQYF.

The rearrangement uses TRBV5-5 and TRBJ2-2, with D perhaps TRBD2 (7 bases). V shed 8 bases and J shed 6 bases, with 17 bases lying between them. The CDR3 runs 14 residues. The germline V gene has CDR1 SGHKS and CDR2 YYEKEE (reference sequence). The CDR3 coding sequence is TGTGCCAGGGGCCCGCGGGGGCTGGCCGGGGAGCTGTTTTTT. Protein: CARGPRGLAGELFF.